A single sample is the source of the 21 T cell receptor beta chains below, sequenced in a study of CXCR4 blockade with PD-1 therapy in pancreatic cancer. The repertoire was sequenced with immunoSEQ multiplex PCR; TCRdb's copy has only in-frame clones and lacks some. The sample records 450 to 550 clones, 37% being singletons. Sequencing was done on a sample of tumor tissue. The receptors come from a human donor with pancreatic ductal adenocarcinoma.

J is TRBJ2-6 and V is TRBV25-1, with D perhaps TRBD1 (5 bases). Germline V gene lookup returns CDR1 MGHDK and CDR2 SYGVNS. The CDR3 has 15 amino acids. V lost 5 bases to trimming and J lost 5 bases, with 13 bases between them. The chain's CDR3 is CASSPGQSRANVLTF. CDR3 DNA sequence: TGTGCCAGCAGTCCTGGACAAAGTCGGGCCAACGTCCTGACTTTC. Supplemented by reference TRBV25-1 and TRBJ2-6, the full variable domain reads EADIYQTPRYLVIGTGKKITLECSQTMGHDKMYWYQQDPGMELHLIHYSYGVNSTEKGDLSSESTVSRIRTEHFPLTLESARPSHTSQYLCASSPGQSRANVLTFGAGSRLTVL.

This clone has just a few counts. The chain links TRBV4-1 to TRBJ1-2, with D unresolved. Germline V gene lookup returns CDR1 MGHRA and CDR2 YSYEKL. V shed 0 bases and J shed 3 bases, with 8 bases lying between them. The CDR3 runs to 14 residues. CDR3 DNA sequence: TGCGCCAGCAGCCAAGATCGGCGCTACTATGGCTACACCTTC. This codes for CASSQDRRYYGYTF.

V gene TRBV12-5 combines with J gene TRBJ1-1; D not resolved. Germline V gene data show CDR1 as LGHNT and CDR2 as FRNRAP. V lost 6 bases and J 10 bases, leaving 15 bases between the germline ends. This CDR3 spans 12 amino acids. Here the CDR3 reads CASGPYGWRAFF. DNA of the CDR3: TGTGCTAGTGGGCCTTATGGGTGGAGAGCTTTCTTT.

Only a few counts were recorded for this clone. This CDR3 is CASSRPGLAGGEQFF. In DNA, the CDR3 is TGTGCCAGCAGCCGACCGGGACTAGCGGGTGGAGAGCAGTTCTTC. The V gene is TRBV11-3, the J gene TRBJ2-1; 12 nucleotides agree with TRBD2. V was clipped by 5 bases and J by 10 bases; unmatched bases: 9. Per the germline V gene, CDR1 is SGHNT and CDR2 is YENEEA. The CDR3 length is 15 residues.

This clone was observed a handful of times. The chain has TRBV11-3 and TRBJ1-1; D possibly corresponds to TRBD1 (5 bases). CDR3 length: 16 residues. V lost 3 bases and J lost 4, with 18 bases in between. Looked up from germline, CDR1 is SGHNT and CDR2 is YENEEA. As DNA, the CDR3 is TGTGCCAGCAGCTTGCAGGGATTTACGTCGGGCACTGAAGCTTTCTTT. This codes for CASSLQGFTSGTEAFF.

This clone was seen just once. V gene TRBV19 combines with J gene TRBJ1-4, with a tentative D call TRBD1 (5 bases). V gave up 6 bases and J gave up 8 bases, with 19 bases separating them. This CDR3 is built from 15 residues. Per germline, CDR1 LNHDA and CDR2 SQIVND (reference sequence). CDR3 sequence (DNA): TGTGCCAGTAGAACCGTCGAGGGGAAGGGAGAAAAACTGTTTTTT. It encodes CASRTVEGKGEKLFF.

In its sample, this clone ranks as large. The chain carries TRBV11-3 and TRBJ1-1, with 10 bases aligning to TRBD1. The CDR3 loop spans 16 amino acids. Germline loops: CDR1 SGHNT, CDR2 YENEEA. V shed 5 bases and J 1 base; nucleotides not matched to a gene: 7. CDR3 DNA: TGTGCCAGCAGCCTGGGACAGGGGTTGGGGAACACTGAAGCTTTCTTT. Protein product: CASSLGQGLGNTEAFF.

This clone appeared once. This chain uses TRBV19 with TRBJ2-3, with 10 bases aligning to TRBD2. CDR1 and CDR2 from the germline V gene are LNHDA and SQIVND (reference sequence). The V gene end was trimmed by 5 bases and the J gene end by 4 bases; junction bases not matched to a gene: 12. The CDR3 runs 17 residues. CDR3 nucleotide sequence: TGTGCCAGTAGTCCCCGGGGTAGCGGGGGGCGGTCAGATACGCAGTATTTT. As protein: CASSPRGSGGRSDTQYF.

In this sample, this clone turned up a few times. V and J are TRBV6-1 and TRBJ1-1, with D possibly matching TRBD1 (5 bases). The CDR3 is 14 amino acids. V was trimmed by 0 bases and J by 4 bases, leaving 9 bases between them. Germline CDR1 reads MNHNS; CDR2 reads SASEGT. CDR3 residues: CASSEAGGGTEAFF. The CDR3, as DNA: TGTGCCAGCAGTGAAGCGGGGGGTGGCACTGAAGCTTTCTTT.

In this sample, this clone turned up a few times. CDR3 loop: CASTQGRGANSPLHF. The DNA of the CDR3 is TGTGCCAGCACCCAAGGCCGGGGGGCTAATTCACCCCTCCACTTT. The rearrangement joins TRBV7-6 to TRBJ1-6; a weak D match, TRBD1 (6 bases). Trimming pared 7 bases from V and 6 bases from J, leaving 16 bases between. This CDR3 contains 15 residues. The germline V gene encodes CDR1 SGHVS and CDR2 FNYEAQ.

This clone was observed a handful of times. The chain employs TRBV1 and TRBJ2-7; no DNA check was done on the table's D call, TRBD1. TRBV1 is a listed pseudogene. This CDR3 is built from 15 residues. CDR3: CASSQDRTGFYEQYF. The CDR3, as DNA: TGCGCCAGCAGCCAGGACCGGACAGGTTTCTACGAGCAGTACTTC.

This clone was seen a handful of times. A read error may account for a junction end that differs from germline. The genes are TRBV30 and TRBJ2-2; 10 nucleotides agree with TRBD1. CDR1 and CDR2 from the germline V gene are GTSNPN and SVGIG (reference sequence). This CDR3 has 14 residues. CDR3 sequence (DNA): TGTGCCTGGGCCGGGACAGGGGAGGCCGGGGAACTGTTTTTT. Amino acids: CAWAGTGEAGELFF.

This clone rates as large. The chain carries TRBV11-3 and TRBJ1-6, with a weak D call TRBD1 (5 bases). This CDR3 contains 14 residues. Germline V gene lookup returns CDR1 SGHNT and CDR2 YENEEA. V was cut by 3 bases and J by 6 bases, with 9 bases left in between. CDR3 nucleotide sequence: TGTGCCAGCAGCTTGGGGGGTGGTAATTCACCCCTCCACTTT. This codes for CASSLGGGNSPLHF.

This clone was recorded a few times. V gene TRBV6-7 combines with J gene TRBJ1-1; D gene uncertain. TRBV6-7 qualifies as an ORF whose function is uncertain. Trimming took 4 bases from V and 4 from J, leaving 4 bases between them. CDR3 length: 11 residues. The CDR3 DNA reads TGTGCCAGCAGTTTAGGCACTGAAGCTTTCTTT. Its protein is CASSLGTEAFF.

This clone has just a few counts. The chain's CDR3 is CAWSSETEAFF. As DNA, the CDR3 is TGTGCCTGGAGTTCCGAAACTGAAGCTTTCTTT. The V and J genes are TRBV30 and TRBJ1-1; D gene unclear. Germline CDR1 GTSNPN, CDR2 SVGIG (reference sequence). V lost 2 bases, J lost 5 bases, and 6 bases lay in between. The CDR3 contains 11 residues. Complete variable domain (other parts from reference TRBV30 and TRBJ1-1): SQTIHQWPATLVQPVGSPLSLECTVEGTSNPNLYWYRQAAGRGLQLLFYSVGIGQISSEVPQNLSASRPQDRQFILSSKKLLLSDSGFYLCAWSSETEAFFGQGTRLTVV.

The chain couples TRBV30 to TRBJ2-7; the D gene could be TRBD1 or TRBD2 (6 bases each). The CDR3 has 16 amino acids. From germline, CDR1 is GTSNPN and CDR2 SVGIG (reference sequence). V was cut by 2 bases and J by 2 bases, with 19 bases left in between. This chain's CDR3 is CAWSIVWGARAYEQYF. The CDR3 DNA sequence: TGTGCCTGGAGTATCGTGTGGGGGGCTAGGGCCTACGAGCAGTACTTC.

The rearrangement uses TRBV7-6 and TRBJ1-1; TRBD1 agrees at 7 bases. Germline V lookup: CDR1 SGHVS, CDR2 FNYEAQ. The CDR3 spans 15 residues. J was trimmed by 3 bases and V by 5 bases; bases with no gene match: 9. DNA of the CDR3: TGTGCCAGCAGCCAAGATGCGACAGGGTACACTGAAGCTTTCTTT. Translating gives CASSQDATGYTEAFF. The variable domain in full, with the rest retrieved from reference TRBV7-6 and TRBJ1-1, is GAGVSQSPRYKVTKRGQDVALRCDPISGHVSLYWYRQALGQGPEFLTYFNYEAQQDKSGLPNDRFSAERPEGSISTLTIQRTEQRDSAMYRCASSQDATGYTEAFFGQGTRLTVV.

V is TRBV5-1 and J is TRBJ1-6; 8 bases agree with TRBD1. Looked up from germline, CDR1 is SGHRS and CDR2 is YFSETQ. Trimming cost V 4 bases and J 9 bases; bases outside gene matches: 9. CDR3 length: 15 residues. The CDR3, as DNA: TGCGCCAGCAGCCCCACAACAGGGGGGAGTTCACCCCTCCACTTT. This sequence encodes CASSPTTGGSSPLHF.

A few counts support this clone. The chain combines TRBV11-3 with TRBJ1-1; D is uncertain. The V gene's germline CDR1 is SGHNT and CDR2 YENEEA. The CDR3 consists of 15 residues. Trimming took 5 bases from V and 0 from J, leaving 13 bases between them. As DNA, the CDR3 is TGTGCCAGCAGCCCCAACTTAAGGTTGAACACTGAAGCTTTCTTT. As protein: CASSPNLRLNTEAFF.

As DNA, the CDR3 is TGTGCCAGTAGGGACAGGGGATCCTCCTCTGGAAACACCATATATTTT. Its translation is CASRDRGSSSGNTIYF. The genes are TRBV19 and TRBJ1-3; 9 nucleotides match TRBD1. Trimming cost V 6 bases and J 0 bases; bases outside gene matches: 6. CDR3 length equals 16 residues. Germline V gives CDR1 LNHDA, CDR2 SQIVND (reference sequence).

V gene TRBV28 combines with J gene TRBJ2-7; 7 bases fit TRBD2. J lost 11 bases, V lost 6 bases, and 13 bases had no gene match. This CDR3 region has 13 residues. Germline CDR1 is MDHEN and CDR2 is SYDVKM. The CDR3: CASSPPQLAGEYF. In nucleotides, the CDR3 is TGTGCCAGCAGCCCCCCTCAGTTAGCGGGCGAGTACTTC.